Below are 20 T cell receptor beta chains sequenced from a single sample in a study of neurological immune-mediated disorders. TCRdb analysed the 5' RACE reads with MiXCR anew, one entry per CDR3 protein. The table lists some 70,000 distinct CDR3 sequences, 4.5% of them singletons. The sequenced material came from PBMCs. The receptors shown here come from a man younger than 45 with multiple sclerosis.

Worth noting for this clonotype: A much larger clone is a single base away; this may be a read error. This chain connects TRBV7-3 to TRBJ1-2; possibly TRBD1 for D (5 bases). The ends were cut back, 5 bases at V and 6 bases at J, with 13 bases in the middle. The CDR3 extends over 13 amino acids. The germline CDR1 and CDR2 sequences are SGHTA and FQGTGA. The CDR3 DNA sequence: TGTGCCAGCAGCCCCGAAAGGGGTCATGGCTACACCTTC. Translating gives CASSPERGHGYTF.

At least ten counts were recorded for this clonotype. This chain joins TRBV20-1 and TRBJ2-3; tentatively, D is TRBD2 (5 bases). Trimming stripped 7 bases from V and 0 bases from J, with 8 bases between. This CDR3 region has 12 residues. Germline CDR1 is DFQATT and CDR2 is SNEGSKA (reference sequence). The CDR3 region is CSVEDSTDTQYF. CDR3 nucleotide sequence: TGCAGTGTGGAGGATAGCACAGATACGCAGTATTTT.

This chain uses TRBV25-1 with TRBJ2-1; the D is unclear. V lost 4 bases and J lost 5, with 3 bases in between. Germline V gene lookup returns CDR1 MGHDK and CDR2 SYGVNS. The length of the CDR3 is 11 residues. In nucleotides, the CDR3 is TGTGCCAGCAGTGTCAACAATGAGCAGTTCTTC. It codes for CASSVNNEQFF.

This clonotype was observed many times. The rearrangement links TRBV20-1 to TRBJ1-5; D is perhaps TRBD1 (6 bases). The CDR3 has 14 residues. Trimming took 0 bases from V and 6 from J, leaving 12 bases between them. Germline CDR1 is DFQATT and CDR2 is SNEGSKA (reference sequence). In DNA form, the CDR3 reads TGCAGTGCTAGAGATCGGGGGGGCACTCAGCCCCAGCATTTT. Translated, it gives CSARDRGGTQPQHF.

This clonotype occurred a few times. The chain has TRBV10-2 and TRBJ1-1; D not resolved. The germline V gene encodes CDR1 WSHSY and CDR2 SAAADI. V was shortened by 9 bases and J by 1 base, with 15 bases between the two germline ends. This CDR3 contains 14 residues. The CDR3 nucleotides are TGCGCCAGTACTAATCTAGGAGGGAACACTGAAGCTTTCTTT. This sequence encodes CASTNLGGNTEAFF.

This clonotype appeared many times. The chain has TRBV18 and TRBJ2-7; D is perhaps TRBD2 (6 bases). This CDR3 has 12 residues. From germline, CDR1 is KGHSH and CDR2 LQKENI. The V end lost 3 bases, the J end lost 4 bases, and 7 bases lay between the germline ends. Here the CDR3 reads CASSPGGYEQYV. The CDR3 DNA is TGTGCCAGCTCACCCGGGGGATACGAGCAGTACGTC.

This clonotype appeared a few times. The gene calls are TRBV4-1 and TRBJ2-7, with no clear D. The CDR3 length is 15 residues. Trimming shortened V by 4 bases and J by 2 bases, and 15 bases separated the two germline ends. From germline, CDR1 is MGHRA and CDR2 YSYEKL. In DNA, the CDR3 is TGCGCCAGCAGCCCCCTTAATCACCCCACCTACGAGCAGTACTTC. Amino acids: CASSPLNHPTYEQYF.

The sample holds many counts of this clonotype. Here the CDR3 reads CSIGTGSSNQPQHF. CDR3 nucleotide sequence: TGCAGCATTGGGACAGGGTCTAGCAATCAGCCCCAGCATTTT. V and J are TRBV29-1 and TRBJ1-5, with 9 bases that match TRBD1. CDR1 is SQVTM, CDR2 ANQGSEA, per germline. Trimming took 8 bases from V and 0 from J; bases not matched to a gene: 5. This CDR3 comprises 14 residues.

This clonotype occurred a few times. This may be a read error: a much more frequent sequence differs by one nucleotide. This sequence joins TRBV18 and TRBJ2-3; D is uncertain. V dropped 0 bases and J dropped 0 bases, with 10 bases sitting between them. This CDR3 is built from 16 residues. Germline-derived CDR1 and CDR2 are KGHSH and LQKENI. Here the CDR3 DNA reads TGTGCCAGCTCACCACCGACGGACCCAAGCACAGATACGCAGTATTTT. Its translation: CASSPPTDPSTDTQYF. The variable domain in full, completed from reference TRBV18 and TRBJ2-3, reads NAGVMQNPRHLVRRRGQEARLRCSPMKGHSHVYWYRQLPEEGLKFMVYLQKENIIDESGMPKERFSAEFPKEGPSILRIQQVVRGDSAAYFCASSPPTDPSTDTQYFGPGTRLTVL.

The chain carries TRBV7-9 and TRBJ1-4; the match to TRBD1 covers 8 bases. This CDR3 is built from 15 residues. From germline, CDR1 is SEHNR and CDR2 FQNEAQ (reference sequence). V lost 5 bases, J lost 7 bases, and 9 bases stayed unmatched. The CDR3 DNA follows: TGTGCCAGCAGCCAAACGACAGGGGTTACTGAAAAACTGTTTTTT. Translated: CASSQTTGVTEKLFF.

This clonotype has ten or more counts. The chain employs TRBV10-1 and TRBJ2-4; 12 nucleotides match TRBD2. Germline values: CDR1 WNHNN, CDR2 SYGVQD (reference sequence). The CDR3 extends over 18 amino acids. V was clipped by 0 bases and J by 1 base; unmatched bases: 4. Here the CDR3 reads CASSESSGLAGAKNIQYF. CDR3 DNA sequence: TGCGCCAGCAGTGAGTCTTCCGGACTAGCGGGGGCCAAAAACATTCAGTACTTC.

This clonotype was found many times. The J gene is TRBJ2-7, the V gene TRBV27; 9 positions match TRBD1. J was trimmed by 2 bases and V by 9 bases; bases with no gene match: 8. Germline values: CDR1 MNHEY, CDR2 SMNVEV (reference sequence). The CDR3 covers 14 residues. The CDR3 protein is CASKGQGLTYEQYF. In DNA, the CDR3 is TGTGCCAGTAAAGGACAGGGGCTAACCTACGAGCAGTACTTC.

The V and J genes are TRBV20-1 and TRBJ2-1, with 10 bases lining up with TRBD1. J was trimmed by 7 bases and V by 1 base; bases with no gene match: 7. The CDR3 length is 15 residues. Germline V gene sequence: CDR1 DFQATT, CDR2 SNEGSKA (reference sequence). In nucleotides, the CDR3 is TGCAGTGCTAGAGTGGGACAGGGGTTTGGAAATGAGCAGTTCTTC. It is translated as CSARVGQGFGNEQFF.

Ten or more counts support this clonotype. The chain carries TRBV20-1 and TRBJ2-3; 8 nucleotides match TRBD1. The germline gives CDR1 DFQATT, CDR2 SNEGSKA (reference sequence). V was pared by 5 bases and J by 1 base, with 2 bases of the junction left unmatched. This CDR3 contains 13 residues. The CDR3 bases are TGCAGTGCTTGGGACAGGCGCACAGATACGCAGTATTTT. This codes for CSAWDRRTDTQYF.

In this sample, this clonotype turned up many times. CDR3: CSVLAGGITGELFF. For the CDR3, the DNA is TGCAGCGTTTTAGCGGGGGGGATAACCGGGGAGCTGTTTTTT. The chain recombines TRBV20-1 with TRBJ2-2, with 11 bases identical to TRBD2. CDR1 and CDR2 from the germline V gene are DFQATT and SNEGSKA (reference sequence). CDR3 length: 14 residues.

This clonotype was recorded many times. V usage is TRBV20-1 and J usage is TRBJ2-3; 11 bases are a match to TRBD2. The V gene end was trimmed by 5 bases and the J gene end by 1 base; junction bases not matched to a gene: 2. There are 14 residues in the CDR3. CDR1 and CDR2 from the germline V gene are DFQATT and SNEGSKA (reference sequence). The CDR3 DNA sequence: TGCAGTGCTCTGACTAGCGGGGGCACAGATACGCAGTATTTT. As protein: CSALTSGGTDTQYF.

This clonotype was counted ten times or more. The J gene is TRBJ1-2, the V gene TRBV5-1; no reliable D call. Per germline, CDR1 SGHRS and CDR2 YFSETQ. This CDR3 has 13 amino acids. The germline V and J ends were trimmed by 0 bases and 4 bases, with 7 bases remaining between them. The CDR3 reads CASSLGIPYGYTF. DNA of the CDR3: TGCGCCAGCAGCTTGGGTATTCCCTATGGCTACACCTTC.

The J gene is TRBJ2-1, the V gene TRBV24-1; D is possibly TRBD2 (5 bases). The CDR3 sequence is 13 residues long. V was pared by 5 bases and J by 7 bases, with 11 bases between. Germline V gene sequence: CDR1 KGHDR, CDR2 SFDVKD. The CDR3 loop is CATSVPQRNEQFF. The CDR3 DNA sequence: TGTGCCACCAGTGTCCCTCAGCGGAATGAGCAGTTCTTC.

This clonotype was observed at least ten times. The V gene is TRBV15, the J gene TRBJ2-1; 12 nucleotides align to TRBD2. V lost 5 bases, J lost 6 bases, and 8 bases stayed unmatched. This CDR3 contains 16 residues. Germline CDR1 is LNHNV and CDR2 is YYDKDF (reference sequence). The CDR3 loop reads CATSVQLAGGLNEQFF. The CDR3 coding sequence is TGTGCCACCAGCGTCCAACTAGCGGGGGGACTCAATGAGCAGTTCTTC. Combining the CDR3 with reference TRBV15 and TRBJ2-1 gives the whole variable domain DAMVIQNPRYQVTQFGKPVTLSCSQTLNHNVMYWYQQKSSQAPKLLFHYYDKDFNNEADTPDNFQSRRPNTSFCFLDIRSPGLGDTAMYLCATSVQLAGGLNEQFFGPGTRLTVL.

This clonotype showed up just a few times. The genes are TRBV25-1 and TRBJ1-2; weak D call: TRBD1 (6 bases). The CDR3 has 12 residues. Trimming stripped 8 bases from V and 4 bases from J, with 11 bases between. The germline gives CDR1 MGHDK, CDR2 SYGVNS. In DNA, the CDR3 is TGTGCCAGCTGGGACACCCTCTATGGCTACACCTTC. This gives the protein CASWDTLYGYTF.